This TCR beta chain was identified during a study of Ad26.COV2.S vaccination and SARS-CoV-2 variants. Study overall: The trial was COV1001 and the donor's arm was Ad26.COV2.S. General study findings and limits: Vaccinated and placebo-treated recipients had similar non-spike TCR breadth. Measurements of TCR breadth and depth may have given underestimates of the total T cell responses.

Concerning this clone: As yet, its antigen is unknown.

In germline, CDR1 is SQVTM, CDR2 ANQGSEA. The ends were cut back, 5 bases at V and 5 bases at J, with 16 bases in the middle. CDR3 length: 14 amino acids. Sequencing was performed with immunoSEQ multiplex PCR; in TCRdb, only in-frame clones are kept and a portion is missing. The data contain around 370,000 clones, approximately 81% of them singletons. As for treatment: over 15 received Ad26.COV2.S at low or high dose, single or two shots; several received placebo; per-sample allocation not given. Sample collection was performed on day 63 after the first vaccine or placebo injection. Adults aged 18-55 years in Boston included the donor.

The sample was peripheral blood, taken in a trial of Ad26.COV2.S vaccine versus placebo. This clonotype originated in a person between 18 and 59 years old who received the Ad26.COV2.S COVID-19 vaccine or a placebo. V usage is TRBV29-1 and J usage is TRBJ2-1, with a tentative D call TRBD2 (5 bases). The DNA of the CDR3 is TGCAGCGTTATCCCGTGGCGGGTAGACAATGAGCAGTTCTTC. The encoded protein is CSVIPWRVDNEQFF.